The rows below give T cell receptor beta chains drawn from one sample of a study of blood T cell repertoires in COVID-19. Here immunoSEQ multiplex PCR was the method, and the copy in TCRdb shows in-frame clones only, minus some. The table includes roughly 80,000 clones, 86% detected once. The sequenced sample consisted of peripheral blood. The receptors shown here come from an older woman with acute or convalescent COVID-19. Each CDR3 is given with its conserved first and last residue. A D gene is named only where the DNA matches it firmly. Where a row states a size, it is once, few, many or the class of an expanded clone; other rows omit it.

abundance: .
j_gene: TRBJ1-4
d_gene: .
v_gene: TRBV14
CDR3aa: CASSRPMGGATNEKLFF
CDR3nt: TGTGCCAGCAGCCGACCCATGGGGGGAGCAACTAATGAAAAACTGTTTTTT

abundance: .
j_gene: TRBJ1-2
d_gene: TRBD1
v_gene: TRBV28
CDR3aa: CASTTAGQGVFGYTF
CDR3nt: TGTGCCAGCACCACCGCGGGACAGGGGGTGTTCGGCTACACCTTC

abundance: .
j_gene: TRBJ2-1
d_gene: .
v_gene: TRBV24-1
CDR3aa: CATSDPDRSYEQFF
CDR3nt: TGTGCCACCAGTGATCCCGACAGGTCATATGAGCAGTTCTTC

abundance: .
j_gene: TRBJ1-6
d_gene: TRBD1
v_gene: TRBV6-2/TRBV6-3
CDR3aa: CASSSLGTGGSSPLHF
CDR3nt: TGTGCCAGCAGTTCCCTTGGGACAGGGGGAAGTTCACCCCTCCACTTT

abundance: .
j_gene: TRBJ2-1
d_gene: TRBD2
v_gene: TRBV30
CDR3aa: CAWSVLRQREIVFGNEQFF
CDR3nt: TGTGCCTGGAGCGTCCTTCGTCAGCGGGAGATAGTCTTTGGCAATGAGCAGTTCTTC

abundance: .
j_gene: TRBJ2-7
d_gene: TRBD1
v_gene: TRBV12-3/TRBV12-4
CDR3aa: CASKLQGGSEQYF
CDR3nt: TGTGCCAGCAAACTACAGGGGGGCTCTGAGCAGTACTTC

abundance: .
j_gene: TRBJ1-2
d_gene: .
v_gene: TRBV6-5
CDR3aa: CASSYSTELYGYTF
CDR3nt: TGTGCCAGCAGTTACTCGACAGAACTCTATGGCTACACCTTC

abundance: .
j_gene: TRBJ2-7
d_gene: .
v_gene: TRBV27
CDR3aa: CASSFSGGAEQYF
CDR3nt: TGTGCCAGCAGTTTCTCTGGGGGGGCCGAGCAGTACTTC

abundance: .
j_gene: TRBJ1-5
d_gene: .
v_gene: TRBV9
CDR3aa: CASSRGPGYDNQPQHF
CDR3nt: TGTGCCAGCAGCCGTGGTCCAGGGTACGACAATCAGCCCCAGCATTTT

abundance: .
j_gene: TRBJ2-3
d_gene: .
v_gene: TRBV2
CDR3aa: CASSDARGTTDTQYF
CDR3nt: TGTGCCAGCAGTGATGCCAGGGGTACGACAGATACGCAGTATTTT

abundance: .
j_gene: TRBJ2-3
d_gene: TRBD2
v_gene: TRBV28
CDR3aa: CASSSPGSGAQETQYF
CDR3nt: TGTGCCAGCAGTTCCCCAGGTAGCGGGGCCCAAGAGACGCAGTATTTT

abundance: .
j_gene: TRBJ2-3
d_gene: TRBD2
v_gene: TRBV7-9
CDR3aa: CASSYWTSGSTDTQYF
CDR3nt: TGTGCCAGCAGCTACTGGACTAGCGGGAGCACAGATACGCAGTATTTT

abundance: .
j_gene: TRBJ2-3
d_gene: .
v_gene: TRBV3-1/TRBV3-2
CDR3aa: CASSQETGPNTDTQYF
CDR3nt: TGTGCCAGCAGCCAAGAAACAGGGCCTAACACAGATACGCAGTATTTT

abundance: .
j_gene: TRBJ1-5
d_gene: .
v_gene: TRBV2
CDR3aa: CASSEHRVDQPQHF
CDR3nt: TGTGCCAGCAGTGAACACAGGGTGGATCAGCCCCAGCATTTT

abundance: .
j_gene: TRBJ2-3
d_gene: .
v_gene: TRBV5-5
CDR3aa: CASSLQLDTQYF
CDR3nt: TGTGCCAGCAGCCTCCAGTTGGATACGCAGTATTTT

abundance: .
j_gene: TRBJ2-1
d_gene: .
v_gene: TRBV6-2/TRBV6-3
CDR3aa: CASSYGDFEQFF
CDR3nt: TGTGCCAGCAGTTACGGAGATTTTGAGCAGTTCTTC

abundance: .
j_gene: TRBJ2-1
d_gene: .
v_gene: TRBV7-6
CDR3aa: CASSLQDGSSYNEQFF
CDR3nt: TGTGCCAGCAGCTTGCAGGACGGGAGCTCCTACAATGAGCAGTTCTTC

abundance: .
j_gene: TRBJ1-2
d_gene: .
v_gene: TRBV7-9
CDR3aa: CASSLVRGSLLTF
CDR3nt: TGTGCCAGCAGCCTAGTACGGGGGAGCTTGCTCACCTTC

abundance: .
j_gene: TRBJ1-2
d_gene: TRBD1
v_gene: TRBV7-9
CDR3aa: CASSSTGRYGYTF
CDR3nt: TGTGCCAGCAGCTCGACAGGGCGCTATGGCTACACCTTC

abundance: .
j_gene: TRBJ2-3
d_gene: TRBD2
v_gene: TRBV7-2
CDR3aa: CASSWTSGRLAFSTDTQYF
CDR3nt: TGTGCCAGCAGCTGGACTAGCGGGAGACTTGCATTTAGCACAGATACGCAGTATTTT

abundance: .
j_gene: TRBJ2-2
d_gene: TRBD1
v_gene: TRBV18
CDR3aa: CASSPPNRGNGELFF
CDR3nt: TGTGCCAGCTCACCACCCAACAGGGGCAACGGGGAGCTGTTTTTT

abundance: .
j_gene: TRBJ1-2
d_gene: .
v_gene: TRBV6-5
CDR3aa: CASRAGFYGYTF
CDR3nt: TGTGCCAGCAGGGCCGGGTTTTATGGCTACACCTTC

abundance: .
j_gene: TRBJ2-7
d_gene: TRBD2
v_gene: TRBV11-3
CDR3aa: CASSVSGGASYEQYF
CDR3nt: TGTGCCAGCAGCGTTAGCGGGGGGGCATCCTACGAGCAGTACTTC

abundance: .
j_gene: TRBJ1-6
d_gene: .
v_gene: TRBV7-2
CDR3aa: CASNLQGGYNSPLHF
CDR3nt: TGTGCCAGCAATCTACAGGGTGGCTATAATTCACCCCTCCACTTT

abundance: .
j_gene: TRBJ2-7
d_gene: .
v_gene: TRBV15
CDR3aa: CATSREQGNSYEQYF
CDR3nt: TGTGCCACCAGCAGAGAGCAGGGGAATAGCTACGAGCAGTACTTC

abundance: .
j_gene: TRBJ2-7
d_gene: TRBD1
v_gene: TRBV30
CDR3aa: CAWRRRDRSYEQYF
CDR3nt: TGTGCCTGGAGACGCAGGGACAGGTCCTACGAGCAGTACTTC

abundance: .
j_gene: TRBJ2-7
d_gene: TRBD1
v_gene: TRBV5-4
CDR3aa: CASSAGQVYEQYF
CDR3nt: TGTGCCAGCAGCGCGGGACAGGTCTACGAGCAGTACTTC

abundance: .
j_gene: TRBJ2-1
d_gene: TRBD2
v_gene: TRBV9
CDR3aa: CASSVGGLDWGNEQFF
CDR3nt: TGTGCCAGCAGCGTAGGGGGACTAGACTGGGGGAATGAGCAGTTCTTC

abundance: .
j_gene: TRBJ1-3
d_gene: .
v_gene: TRBV27
CDR3aa: CASRPQGISGNTIYF
CDR3nt: TGTGCCAGCAGACCTCAGGGGATCTCTGGAAACACCATATATTTT

abundance: .
j_gene: TRBJ1-1
d_gene: .
v_gene: TRBV3-1/TRBV3-2
CDR3aa: CASRLELTGLRTEAFF
CDR3nt: TGTGCCAGCAGACTGGAACTGACGGGGTTGAGAACTGAAGCTTTCTTT

abundance: .
j_gene: TRBJ2-7
d_gene: TRBD2
v_gene: TRBV7-9
CDR3aa: CASSSSGTRSYEQYF
CDR3nt: TGTGCCAGCAGCTCTAGCGGGACACGATCCTACGAGCAGTACTTC

abundance: .
j_gene: TRBJ1-4
d_gene: TRBD1
v_gene: TRBV7-9
CDR3aa: CASSPRGLGDNEKLFF
CDR3nt: TGTGCCAGCAGCCCGAGGGGGCTGGGGGATAATGAAAAACTGTTTTTT

abundance: .
j_gene: TRBJ2-3
d_gene: TRBD2
v_gene: TRBV4-3
CDR3aa: CASSQGGTSGGLLSTDTQYF
CDR3nt: TGCGCCAGCAGCCAAGGAGGGACTAGCGGGGGGCTACTTAGCACAGATACGCAGTATTTT

abundance: .
j_gene: TRBJ1-5
d_gene: TRBD1
v_gene: TRBV19
CDR3aa: CASSSTGGLEPQHF
CDR3nt: TGTGCCAGTAGTTCCACAGGGGGCCTTGAGCCCCAGCATTTT

abundance: few
j_gene: TRBJ1-2
d_gene: TRBD1
v_gene: TRBV5-5
CDR3aa: CASSLGPGTGTNYGYTF
CDR3nt: TGTGCCAGCAGCTTGGGTCCGGGGACAGGGACTAACTATGGCTACACCTTC

abundance: .
j_gene: TRBJ2-7
d_gene: .
v_gene: TRBV28
CDR3aa: CASSLASHEQYF
CDR3nt: TGTGCCAGCAGTTTAGCTAGCCACGAGCAGTACTTC

abundance: .
j_gene: TRBJ1-2
d_gene: .
v_gene: TRBV9
CDR3aa: CASSVGGGYGYTF
CDR3nt: TGTGCCAGCAGCGTAGGGGGAGGCTATGGCTACACCTTC

abundance: .
j_gene: TRBJ1-2
d_gene: .
v_gene: TRBV28
CDR3aa: CASSSTGFYGYTF
CDR3nt: TGTGCCAGCAGTTCGACGGGGTTTTATGGCTACACCTTC

abundance: .
j_gene: TRBJ2-1
d_gene: .
v_gene: TRBV29-1
CDR3aa: CSVEAPPSVGNEQFF
CDR3nt: TGCAGCGTTGAAGCCCCCCCTAGCGTCGGAAATGAGCAGTTCTTC

abundance: .
j_gene: TRBJ1-4
d_gene: .
v_gene: TRBV12-3/TRBV12-4
CDR3aa: CASRRGGEKLFF
CDR3nt: TGTGCCAGCAGGAGGGGGGGGGAAAAACTGTTTTTT

abundance: .
j_gene: TRBJ2-1
d_gene: TRBD1
v_gene: TRBV4-1
CDR3aa: CASSRGDRGAEQFF
CDR3nt: TGCGCCAGCAGCCGTGGGGACAGGGGGGCTGAGCAGTTCTTC

abundance: .
j_gene: TRBJ1-2
d_gene: .
v_gene: TRBV5-1
CDR3aa: CASTYGGGNYGYTF
CDR3nt: TGCGCCAGCACCTATGGGGGCGGAAACTATGGCTACACCTTC

abundance: once
j_gene: TRBJ2-1
d_gene: .
v_gene: TRBV14
CDR3aa: CASSLAVEQFF
CDR3nt: TGTGCCAGCAGCCTAGCGGTCGAGCAGTTCTTC

abundance: .
j_gene: TRBJ1-2
d_gene: .
v_gene: TRBV7-2
CDR3aa: CASSLKGTNYGYTF
CDR3nt: TGTGCCAGCAGCTTGAAGGGGACTAACTATGGCTACACCTTC

abundance: .
j_gene: TRBJ1-4
d_gene: .
v_gene: TRBV5-1
CDR3aa: CASRAGRSTNEKLFF
CDR3nt: TGCGCCAGCAGGGCGGGACGGTCAACTAATGAAAAACTGTTTTTT

abundance: .
j_gene: TRBJ1-6
d_gene: .
v_gene: TRBV7-3
CDR3aa: CASSWKRDSPLHF
CDR3nt: TGTGCCAGCAGCTGGAAGAGGGATTCACCCCTCCACTTT

abundance: once
j_gene: TRBJ2-3
d_gene: TRBD1
v_gene: TRBV19
CDR3aa: CASSTGTGGGSGDTQYF
CDR3nt: TGTGCCAGTAGCACAGGGACAGGGGGCGGTAGTGGAGATACGCAGTATTTT

abundance: .
j_gene: TRBJ2-2
d_gene: TRBD1
v_gene: TRBV10-3
CDR3aa: CAILPTGTGELFF
CDR3nt: TGTGCCATCCTACCGACAGGGACCGGGGAGCTGTTTTTT